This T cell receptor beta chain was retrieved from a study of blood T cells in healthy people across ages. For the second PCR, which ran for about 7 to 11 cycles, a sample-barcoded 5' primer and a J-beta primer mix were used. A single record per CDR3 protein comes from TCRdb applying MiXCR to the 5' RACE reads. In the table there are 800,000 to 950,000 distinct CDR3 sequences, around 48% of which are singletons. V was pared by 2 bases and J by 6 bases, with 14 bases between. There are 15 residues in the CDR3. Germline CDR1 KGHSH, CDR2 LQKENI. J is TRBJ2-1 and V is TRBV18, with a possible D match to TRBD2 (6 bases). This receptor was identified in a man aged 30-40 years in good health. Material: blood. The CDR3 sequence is CASSPAYSGLNEQFF. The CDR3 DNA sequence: TGTGCCAGCTCACCAGCCTATAGCGGACTCAATGAGCAGTTCTTC.